Listed here are 19 T cell receptor beta chains from one sample, sequenced in a study of cytomegalovirus exposure and HLA in healthy donors. The PCR made use of 60 Vbeta and 13 Jbeta primers. Profiled with immunoSEQ multiplex PCR; TCRdb holds only in-frame clones, not every one. The table records 90,000 to 120,000 clones, roughly 80% of them present only once. Sequencing was carried out using PBMCs. Receptor source: a female donor in good health and CMV-seropositive.

The CDR3 region is CASSQVAGGANGNTIYF. Written as DNA, the CDR3 is TGCGCCAGCAGCCAAGTCGCGGGGGGGGCGAATGGAAACACCATATATTTT. The genes are TRBV4-3 and TRBJ1-3, with D perhaps matching TRBD1 (6 bases). The V gene's germline CDR1 is LGHNA and CDR2 YSLEER. The V and J ends lost 1 base and 3 bases respectively, with 16 bases between them. The CDR3 spans 17 residues.

V is TRBV10-3 and J is TRBJ1-3; weak D call: TRBD1 (5 bases). The germline CDR1 and CDR2 sequences are ENHRY and SYGVKD. CDR3 length: 13 residues. Trimming stripped 2 bases from V and 4 bases from J, with 6 bases between. The CDR3 nucleotides are TGTGCCATCAGTGAGGCAGGGGGAAACACCATATATTTT. It is translated as CAISEAGGNTIYF.

This chain uses TRBV5-1 with TRBJ2-1; 9 nucleotides agree with TRBD1. The CDR3 sequence is 17 residues long. The V gene end was trimmed by 4 bases and the J gene end by 7 bases; junction bases not matched to a gene: 15. CDR1 and CDR2 (germline): SGHRS, YFSETQ. The CDR3 DNA follows: TGCGCCAGCAGCAAAACCGGGACAGGGAATTCTATTAATGAGCAGTTCTTC. It translates to CASSKTGTGNSINEQFF.

The rearrangement joins TRBV29-1 to TRBJ2-1; 9 bases fit TRBD2. CDR3 length equals 14 residues. Germline CDR1 is SQVTM and CDR2 is ANQGSEA. Trimming at V came to 7 bases and at J to 4 bases, leaving 8 bases not matched to a gene. Here the CDR3 DNA reads TGCAGCGCCGAAACTAGCGGGTCATACAATGAGCAGTTCTTC. Its protein product is CSAETSGSYNEQFF.

This chain joins TRBV4-1 and TRBJ1-1; D remains ambiguous. The V gene's germline CDR1 is MGHRA and CDR2 YSYEKL. The CDR3 consists of 13 residues. With 1 base removed from V and 8 bases from J, the gap between germline ends came to 11 bases. The CDR3 region is CASSQGTWKEAFF. In DNA, the CDR3 is TGCGCCAGCAGCCAAGGGACTTGGAAGGAAGCTTTCTTT.

This clone was seen a few times. V is TRBV19 and J is TRBJ1-5, with D possibly TRBD1 on 5 matching bases. This CDR3 comprises 15 residues. V gave up 7 bases and J gave up 4 bases, with 17 bases separating them. The germline gives CDR1 LNHDA, CDR2 SQIVND (reference sequence). CDR3 protein: CASTSEGLSNQPQHF. In DNA form, the CDR3 reads TGTGCCAGTACCTCCGAGGGACTCTCGAATCAGCCCCAGCATTTT. Based on the CDR3 plus reference TRBV19 and TRBJ1-5, the full variable domain is DGGITQSPKYLFRKEGQNVTLSCEQNLNHDAMYWYRQDPGQGLRLIYYSQIVNDFQKGDIAEGYSVSREKKESFPLTVTSAQKNPTAFYLCASTSEGLSNQPQHFGDGTRLSIL.

The V and J genes are TRBV19 and TRBJ1-1, with D unclear. Germline V gene data show CDR1 as LNHDA and CDR2 as SQIVND (reference sequence). The CDR3 contains 14 residues. Trimming removed 1 base from V and 1 base from J, with 7 bases in between. CDR3 region: CASSIAPGNTEAFF. The CDR3 DNA sequence: TGTGCCAGTAGTATAGCCCCAGGGAACACTGAAGCTTTCTTT.

The rearrangement uses TRBV14 and TRBJ1-3; possible D gene TRBD1, 6 bases. CDR3 length: 15 amino acids. In germline, CDR1 is SGHDN, CDR2 FVKESK. V gave up 2 bases and J gave up 4 bases, with 12 bases separating them. As DNA, the CDR3 is TGTGCCAGCAGCCAAACCACAGGGCCAGGAAACACCATATATTTT. Amino acid sequence: CASSQTTGPGNTIYF.

This clone was seen a few times. The chain combines TRBV7-8 with TRBJ2-2, with 7 bases lining up with TRBD1. The ends lost 3 bases at V and 5 bases at J; junction bases unmatched: 6. The length of the CDR3 is 15 residues. Germline V lookup: CDR1 SGHVS, CDR2 FQNEAQ. CDR3 coding DNA: TGTGCCAGCAGCTTTGAGGCCAGGGGGACCGGGGAGCTGTTTTTT. As protein: CASSFEARGTGELFF.

The chain joins TRBV28 to TRBJ2-1; tentative D call: TRBD2 (6 bases). Germline values: CDR1 MDHEN, CDR2 SYDVKM. This CDR3 is 15 amino acids long. The V gene lost 4 bases and the J gene lost 4 bases, with 14 bases spanning the gap. CDR3 sequence reads: CASSSAGTAYNEQFF. The CDR3 DNA reads TGTGCCAGCAGTTCGGCCGGGACTGCTTACAATGAGCAGTTCTTC.

The chain recombines TRBV4-1 with TRBJ1-2, with unresolved D. Trimming shortened V by 2 bases and J by 5 bases, and 12 bases separated the two germline ends. This CDR3 comprises 14 residues. CDR1 is MGHRA and CDR2 is YSYEKL in the germline V gene. CDR3 in amino acids: CASSQIEPLYGYTF. The CDR3 DNA sequence: TGCGCCAGCAGCCAAATAGAGCCTTTGTATGGCTACACCTTC.

The chain uses TRBV13 and TRBJ2-2; D is possibly TRBD1 (5 bases). Germline CDR1 PRHDT, CDR2 FYEKMQ (reference sequence). V lost 3 bases to trimming and J lost 1 base, with 9 bases between them. This CDR3 comprises 15 residues. This chain's CDR3 is CASSFRQLNTGELFF. CDR3 DNA: TGTGCCAGCAGCTTTCGACAGCTGAACACCGGGGAGCTGTTTTTT.

The rearrangement joins TRBV7-3 to TRBJ2-5, with 10 bases that match TRBD1. This CDR3 region has 15 residues. CDR1 and CDR2 from the germline V gene are SGHTA and FQGTGA. V lost 5 bases, J lost 3 bases, and 6 bases stayed unmatched. The CDR3 bases are TGTGCCAGCAGCCGGTCCGGGACAGGGGAAGAGACCCAGTACTTC. Translated, it gives CASSRSGTGEETQYF.

V is TRBV29-1 and J is TRBJ1-1; D perhaps matches TRBD1 (5 bases). This CDR3 is built from 14 residues. Trimming took off 6 bases at V and 0 bases at J, with 14 bases between the two ends. Germline V lookup: CDR1 SQVTM, CDR2 ANQGSEA. The CDR3 reads CSVQRETVNTEAFF. The CDR3 DNA sequence: TGCAGCGTGCAGAGAGAGACAGTGAACACTGAAGCTTTCTTT.

The chain combines TRBV10-2 with TRBJ1-1; a possible D gene is TRBD1 (5 bases). The CDR3 sequence is 15 residues long. V was trimmed by 0 bases and J by 4 bases, leaving 12 bases between them. In germline, CDR1 is WSHSY, CDR2 SAAADI. This CDR3 is CASSESKGMGTEAFF. The CDR3 DNA sequence: TGCGCCAGCAGTGAGTCGAAGGGGATGGGCACTGAAGCTTTCTTT.

Only one count was recorded for this clone. This chain uses TRBV11-3 with TRBJ1-1; 10 bases line up with TRBD1. Trimming cost V 5 bases and J 4 bases; bases outside gene matches: 7. This CDR3 is built from 15 residues. Germline V lookup: CDR1 SGHNT, CDR2 YENEEA. The CDR3 DNA reads TGTGCCAGCAGCCCAGGACAGGGGGGGGGCACTGAAGCTTTCTTT. This gives the protein CASSPGQGGGTEAFF. Supplemented by reference TRBV11-3 and TRBJ1-1, the full variable domain reads EAGVVQSPRYKIIEKKQPVAFWCNPISGHNTLYWYLQNLGQGPELLIRYENEEAVDDSQLPKDRFSAERLKGVDSTLKIQPAELGDSAVYLCASSPGQGGGTEAFFGQGTRLTVV.

The J gene is TRBJ1-2, the V gene TRBV7-3, with D perhaps matching TRBD1 (6 bases). V shed 1 base and J shed 7 bases, with 10 bases lying between them. The germline V gene has CDR1 SGHTA and CDR2 FQGTGA. The CDR3 runs 13 residues. The CDR3 region has the DNA TGTGCCAGCAGCTTAAGAGGGGGGGGTGGCTACACCTTC. Translated: CASSLRGGGGYTF. Full variable domain (remainder filled in from reference TRBV7-3 and TRBJ1-2): GAGVSQTPSNKVTEKGKYVELRCDPISGHTALYWYRQSLGQGPEFLIYFQGTGAADDSGLPNDRFFAVRPEGSVSTLKIQRTERGDSAVYLCASSLRGGGGYTFGSGTRLTVV.

This clone came up a few times. This rearrangement joins TRBV7-3 to TRBJ1-1; D is perhaps TRBD1 (6 bases). The V end lost 3 bases, the J end lost 5 bases, and 7 bases lay between the germline ends. Germline V gene data show CDR1 as SGHTA and CDR2 as FQGTGA. The length of the CDR3 is 12 residues. CDR3 protein: CASSLTGTEAFF. The CDR3 DNA follows: TGTGCCAGCAGCTTGACAGGAACTGAAGCTTTCTTT.

This clone has just one count. J is TRBJ2-6 and V is TRBV5-1, with 7 positions matching TRBD1. Per germline, CDR1 SGHRS and CDR2 YFSETQ. V was clipped by 7 bases and J by 0 bases; unmatched bases: 7. CDR3 size: 16 residues. The CDR3 DNA reads as TGCGCCAGCCGGGACAGTTCCTTCTCTGGGGCCAACGTCCTGACTTTC. This codes for CASRDSSFSGANVLTF.